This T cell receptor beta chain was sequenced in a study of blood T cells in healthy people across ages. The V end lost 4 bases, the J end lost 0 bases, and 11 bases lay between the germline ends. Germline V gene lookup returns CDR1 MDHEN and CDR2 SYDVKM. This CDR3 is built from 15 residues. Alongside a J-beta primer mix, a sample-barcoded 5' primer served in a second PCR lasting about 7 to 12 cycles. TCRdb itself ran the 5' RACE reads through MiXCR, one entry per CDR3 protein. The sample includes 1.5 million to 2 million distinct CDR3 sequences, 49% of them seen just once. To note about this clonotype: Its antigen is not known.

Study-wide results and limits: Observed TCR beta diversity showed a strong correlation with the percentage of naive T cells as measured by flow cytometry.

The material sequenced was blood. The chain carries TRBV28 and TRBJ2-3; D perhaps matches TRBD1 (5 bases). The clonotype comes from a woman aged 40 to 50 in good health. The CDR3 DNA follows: TGTGCCAGCAGTTCAGGGCCCCATAGCACAGATACGCAGTATTTT. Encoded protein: CASSSGPHSTDTQYF.